This TCR beta chain is from a study of cytomegalovirus exposure and HLA in healthy donors. The junction had 12 bases not matched to a gene; V was cut back by 4 bases and J by 5 bases. Per germline, CDR1 SGHNT and CDR2 YYREEE (reference sequence). This CDR3 has 15 amino acids. PCR amplification relied on 60 Vbeta primers (plus 13 Jbeta primers). Measured with immunoSEQ multiplex PCR; TCRdb has only the in-frame clones, and not every one. The table lists 97,000 or so clones, 9.4% of them singletons. This chain connects TRBV5-4 to TRBJ2-7, with TRBD1 matching 7 bases. The material sequenced was PBMCs. The receptor comes from a man aged 45 to 65 in good health and CMV-seropositive. CDR3 coding DNA: TGTGCCAGCAGCCTCGAGGGGGCAGGTACGAACGAGCAGTACTTC. Translation gives CASSLEGAGTNEQYF.